The rows below give T cell receptor beta chains drawn from one sample of a study of PD-1 blockade in classical Hodgkin lymphoma. Repertoires were generated with immunoSEQ multiplex PCR, while TCRdb's copy carries only in-frame clones and drops some. In the table there are 84,000 or so clones, around nine tenths of which are singletons. Sequencing used peripheral blood mononuclear cells (PBMCs), obtained before the second cycle of nivolumab. The receptors come from a human donor with classical Hodgkin lymphoma. CDR3s include the opening cysteine and the closing phenylalanine or tryptophan. D genes are given only for firm matches. Clone size is shown for a subset of rows, as once, few, many or a class of expanded clone.

j_call v_call clone_size d_call cdr3_aa cdr3_nt
TRBJ1-1 TRBV29-1 once TRBD1 CSASRSGQGTEAFF TGCAGCGCCAGCAGATCGGGACAGGGGACCGAAGCTTTCTTT
TRBJ2-6 TRBV18 - TRBD1 CASSQPGGFGANVLTF TGTGCCAGCTCACAGCCAGGGGGCTTTGGGGCCAACGTCCTGACTTTC
TRBJ1-2 TRBV6-5 - TRBD1 CASSEGAGYGYTF TGTGCCAGCAGTGAGGGGGCTGGCTATGGCTACACCTTC
TRBJ1-2 TRBV7-9 - - CASSSSSANYGYTF TGTGCCAGCAGCTCCTCCTCCGCTAACTATGGCTACACCTTC
TRBJ2-1 TRBV28 - - CASSLSLDEQFF TGTGCCAGCAGTCTATCTTTGGATGAGCAGTTCTTC
TRBJ2-7 TRBV28 - TRBD2 CASSFLSGASGSDEQYF TGTGCCAGCAGTTTTCTGTCTGGGGCTAGCGGGAGCGACGAGCAGTACTTC
TRBJ1-1 TRBV4-1 - - CASSQDFWQGYTEAFF TGCGCCAGCAGCCAAGATTTTTGGCAGGGATACACTGAAGCTTTCTTT
TRBJ2-1 TRBV11-3 once TRBD2 CASSLAPPMAGGRNEQFF TGTGCCAGCAGCTTAGCCCCCCCTATGGCGGGAGGGAGGAATGAGCAGTTCTTC
TRBJ2-5 TRBV6-4 - - CASSPYPEETQYF TGTGCCAGCAGCCCCTACCCTGAAGAGACCCAGTACTTC
TRBJ1-4 TRBV30 - - CALERNSQRGEKLFF TGTGCGCTGGAGCGGAACTCCCAACGAGGGGAAAAACTGTTTTTT
TRBJ2-3 TRBV9 once - CASGGDTQYF TGTGCCAGCGGGGGAGATACGCAGTATTTT
TRBJ2-3 TRBV5-1 - - CASSAGLLNTDTQYF TGCGCCAGCAGCGCGGGACTTCTAAACACAGATACGCAGTATTTT
TRBJ2-7 TRBV18 - TRBD1 CASSPDRANYEQYF TGTGCCAGCTCACCCGACAGGGCCAACTACGAGCAGTACTTC
TRBJ2-3 TRBV27 - - CASSSPRRWADIYSTDTQYF TGTGCCAGCAGTTCCCCCCGCAGGTGGGCGGACATATACAGCACAGATACGCAGTATTTT
TRBJ2-7 TRBV6-5 - - CASSAGPASPYEQYF TGTGCCAGCAGTGCAGGCCCAGCCTCCCCCTACGAGCAGTACTTC
TRBJ2-2 TRBV10-3 - - CAGKGGPAGELFF TGTGCCGGAAAAGGGGGGCCAGCCGGGGAGCTGTTTTTT
TRBJ2-5 TRBV6-1 - TRBD2 CASSDGTSGSGAPQETQYF TGTGCCAGCAGTGATGGGACTAGCGGGAGTGGAGCACCGCAAGAGACCCAGTACTTC
TRBJ2-3 TRBV9 - - CASSASVLGDSTDTQYF TGTGCCAGCAGCGCATCAGTTCTAGGGGATAGCACAGATACGCAGTATTTT
TRBJ1-4 TRBV18 once - CASSKGGIEKLFF TGTGCCAGCTCAAAAGGGGGAATTGAAAAACTGTTTTTT
TRBJ2-7 TRBV7-9 - TRBD1 CASSPGQGARYEQYF TGTGCCAGCAGCCCCGGACAGGGGGCGCGGTACGAGCAGTACTTC
TRBJ2-7 TRBV9 - TRBD2 CASSVGASGTYEQYF TGTGCCAGCAGCGTAGGGGCTAGCGGAACCTACGAGCAGTACTTC
TRBJ2-2 TRBV7-9 - - CASSFTTGELFF TGTGCCAGCAGCTTCACAACCGGGGAGCTGTTTTTT
TRBJ1-3 TRBV30 - - CAWSGAGNTIYF TGTGCCTGGAGTGGCGCAGGAAACACCATATATTTT
TRBJ2-7 TRBV6-1 - - CASTTGRLEQYF TGTGCCAGCACCACAGGTAGACTCGAGCAGTACTTC
TRBJ1-1 TRBV19 - - CASSYPEGGTEAFF TGTGCCAGTAGTTACCCAGAAGGTGGAACTGAAGCTTTCTTT
TRBJ2-5 TRBV25-1 - TRBD2 CASSEGTGTSRETQYF TGTGCCAGCAGTGAAGGAACCGGGACTAGTAGAGAGACCCAGTACTTC
TRBJ2-2 TRBV25-1 - TRBD1 CASLTGGADGELFF TGTGCCAGCTTAACAGGGGGCGCGGACGGGGAGCTGTTTTTT
TRBJ2-7 TRBV11-1 - - CASSFGRGGDEQYF TGTGCCAGCAGCTTCGGGCGGGGAGGTGACGAGCAGTACTTC
TRBJ2-1 TRBV28 - TRBD1 CASTAPVPKGAHNEQFF TGTGCCAGCACCGCCCCCGTGCCGAAGGGGGCGCATAATGAGCAGTTCTTC
TRBJ2-7 TRBV7-8 - TRBD2 CASSPGGSGRADEQYF TGTGCCAGCAGCCCAGGGGGTAGCGGGAGGGCCGACGAGCAGTACTTC
TRBJ1-5 TRBV27 - TRBD1 CASRGPQTGGNQPQHF TGTGCCAGCAGGGGCCCTCAGACAGGGGGAAATCAGCCCCAGCATTTT
TRBJ2-7 TRBV19 - TRBD1 CASSAGQGAAYEQYF TGTGCCAGTAGTGCGGGTCAGGGGGCTGCCTACGAGCAGTACTTC
TRBJ2-5 TRBV7-9 - TRBD2 CASSLGLGLAGVGETQYF TGTGCCAGCAGCCTGGGCCTTGGACTAGCGGGAGTAGGGGAGACCCAGTACTTC
TRBJ2-7 TRBV29-1 - - CSVLPLSSYEQYF TGCAGCGTTTTACCGCTGAGCTCCTACGAGCAGTACTTC
TRBJ2-7 TRBV7-9 - - CASTITGPKTYEQYF TGTGCCAGCACCATAACGGGACCCAAGACCTACGAGCAGTACTTC
TRBJ2-5 TRBV28 - - CASSEAGQETQYF TGTGCCAGCAGCGAAGCGGGCCAAGAGACCCAGTACTTC
TRBJ1-3 TRBV5-1 - - CASSVAPGNTIYF TGCGCCAGCAGCGTAGCCCCTGGAAACACCATATATTTT
TRBJ1-5 TRBV28 - - CASSKGTRQPQHF TGTGCCAGCAGTAAGGGGACGCGGCAGCCCCAGCATTTT
TRBJ2-5 TRBV29-1 - - CSVEAGEETQYF TGCAGCGTTGAGGCAGGGGAAGAGACCCAGTACTTC
TRBJ2-5 TRBV11-3 few - CASSTTEQETQYF TGTGCCAGCAGTACGACAGAACAAGAGACCCAGTACTTC
TRBJ1-2 TRBV29-1 once TRBD1 CSVFNRQGLVLYGYTF TGCAGCGTTTTTAATAGACAGGGGTTGGTGCTCTATGGCTACACCTTC
TRBJ1-1 TRBV15 - - CATSGSAFAFF TGTGCCACCAGCGGTTCGGCTTTTGCTTTCTTT
TRBJ1-3 TRBV14 once - CASSRGISGNTIYF TGTGCCAGCAGCCGGGGGATATCTGGAAACACCATATATTTT
TRBJ1-3 TRBV27 - TRBD1 CASSLSGTGVNTIYF TGTGCCAGCAGTTTGTCCGGGACAGGGGTCAACACCATATATTTT
TRBJ2-3 TRBV10-2 once TRBD2 CASSLLAGGTDTQYF TGCGCCAGCAGCCTACTAGCGGGAGGTACAGATACGCAGTATTTT